The next 18 T cell receptor beta chains were all read from a single sample in a study of molecular identifiers for immune sequencing clone quantification (dated by TCRdb to 2017 to 2018). The method behind the library was PCR. The reads were generated on an Illumina HiSeq 4000. The public reads were reprocessed in TCRdb via fastp at Q25 and MiXCR, keeping in-frame beta chains. Records with the same CDR3 protein are collapsed into one entry carrying the most frequent genes and DNA. Present in this sample are 350,000 or so distinct CDR3 sequences, about a fifth of which were seen just once. The ten biggest clones cover more than 0.8% of the sample. The sequencing input was naive CD8+ T cells from blood, with Jurkat cell RNA spiked in. Reading the label with the study, this specimen's cell subset or site is: FACS-sorted CD8+CD4-CCR7+CD45RA+ naive T cells. All receptors come from a human donor in good health. Some libraries in this study had Jurkat cell RNA spiked in.

A note on this clonotype: A much larger clone differs by one base, so this may be a read error. The chain uses TRBV11-2 and TRBJ2-1; the D call may be TRBD1 or TRBD2 (5 bases each). V gave up 2 bases and J gave up 7 bases, with 15 bases separating them. CDR3 length: 15 residues. Germline-derived CDR1 and CDR2 are SGHAT and FQNNGV. CDR3 residues: CASSLTRGPRNEQFF. Here the CDR3 DNA reads TGTGCCAGCAGCTTAACTAGGGGCCCGAGGAATGAGCAGTTCTTC.

For this clonotype: Its ends do not fully match the called genes, so a read error is possible. The rearrangement uses TRBV28 and TRBJ2-5; D is ambiguous. Germline CDR1 MDHEN, CDR2 SYDVKM. The CDR3 has 13 residues. CDR3 protein: CASSVILEETQHF. CDR3 in DNA: TGTGCCAGCAGTGTCATCCTGGAAGAGACCCAGCACTTC.

CDR3 region: CSARDRYGEEFGTDTQYF. CDR3 coding DNA: TGCAGTGCTAGAGATCGATACGGGGAGGAGTTCGGCACAGATACGCAGTATTTT. The chain joins TRBV20-1 to TRBJ2-3; D is possibly TRBD2 (6 bases). V was trimmed by 0 bases and J by 1 base, leaving 20 bases between them. The CDR3 consists of 18 residues. Germline lookup yields CDR1 DFQATT and CDR2 SNEGSKA (reference sequence).

This clonotype has only a few counts. At one end the junction does not follow the germline gene, possibly because of a read error. The chain carries TRBV7-2 and TRBJ2-7; TRBD1 might be the D (8 bases). CDR3 length: 15 amino acids. Germline CDR1 reads SGHTA; CDR2 reads FQGNSA. The CDR3 nucleotides are TGTGCCAGCAGCTTAGGACAGGGGAGGGGGTACGAGCAGCACTTC. Translation: CASSLGQGRGYEQHF.

This clonotype was counted at least ten times. The genes are TRBV13 and TRBJ2-7; possibly TRBD1 for D (6 bases). Germline CDR1 PRHDT, CDR2 FYEKMQ (reference sequence). The CDR3 runs 14 residues. V dropped 5 bases and J dropped 3 bases, with 14 bases sitting between them. Here the CDR3 DNA reads TGTGCCAGCAGCAACCAGGGGCCCTTCTACGAGCAGTACTTC. This sequence encodes CASSNQGPFYEQYF. Full variable domain (missing parts from reference TRBV13 and TRBJ2-7): AAGVIQSPRHLIKEKRETATLKCYPIPRHDTVYWYQQGPGQDPQFLISFYEKMQSDKGSIPDRFSAQQFSDYHSELNMSSLELGDSALYFCASSNQGPFYEQYFGPGTRLTVT.

This clonotype was seen at least ten times. Written as DNA, the CDR3 is TGCGCCAGCAGCCAGGAAAGGTGGGGGCAGCAGAACACTGAAGCTTTCTTT. It encodes CASSQERWGQQNTEAFF. The chain recombines TRBV4-3 with TRBJ1-1; a weak D match, TRBD1 (6 bases). Trimming left V 3 bases short and J 1 base short, with 18 bases between. The germline V gene has CDR1 LGHNA and CDR2 YSLEER. The length of the CDR3 is 17 residues.

V and J are TRBV7-2 and TRBJ2-3, with a possible D match to TRBD2 (5 bases). The germline V gene has CDR1 SGHTA and CDR2 FQGNSA. The CDR3 has 16 residues. Trimming took 6 bases from V and 4 from J, leaving 20 bases between them. The CDR3 loop reads CASSAEPGSHPDTQYF. The CDR3 DNA is TGTGCCAGCAGTGCAGAACCGGGATCCCACCCAGATACGCAGTATTTT.

This clonotype has ten or more counts. V gene TRBV7-2 combines with J gene TRBJ2-7; tentative D call: TRBD2 (5 bases). The length of the CDR3 is 15 residues. Germline-derived CDR1 and CDR2 are SGHTA and FQGNSA. V was pared by 1 base and J by 6 bases, with 16 bases between. The DNA for the CDR3 is TGTGCCAGCAGCTTAGACACGGGGTGGGTTGTCGAGCAGTACTTC. Translation: CASSLDTGWVVEQYF. Using reference TRBV7-2 and TRBJ2-7 for the parts outside the CDR3, the full variable domain is GAGVSQSPSNKVTEKGKDVELRCDPISGHTALYWYRQSLGQGLEFLIYFQGNSAPDKSGLPSDRFSAERTGGSVSTLTIQRTQQEDSAVYLCASSLDTGWVVEQYFGPGTRLTVT.

This clonotype was observed at least ten times. The chain links TRBV27 to TRBJ1-5, with D perhaps matching TRBD1 (5 bases). This CDR3 has 17 residues. Germline CDR1 is MNHEY and CDR2 is SMNVEV (reference sequence). V lost 0 bases and J lost 0, with 12 bases in between. The CDR3 region is CASSLSSGGYSNQPQHF. CDR3 nucleotides: TGTGCCAGCAGTTTATCCTCCGGGGGGTATAGCAATCAGCCCCAGCATTTT.

This chain connects TRBV7-9 to TRBJ1-1; perhaps TRBD1 as D (5 bases). The germline V gene has CDR1 SEHNR and CDR2 FQNEAQ (reference sequence). The length of the CDR3 is 15 residues. Trimming took 0 bases from V and 3 from J, leaving 11 bases between them. In nucleotides, the CDR3 is TGTGCCAGCAGCTTAGCGGGGTCGGGGGACACTGAAGCTTTCTTT. Protein sequence: CASSLAGSGDTEAFF.

This clonotype was found many times. The chain is built from TRBV5-1 and TRBJ2-7; the D is unclear. Germline V gives CDR1 SGHRS, CDR2 YFSETQ. V was pared by 2 bases and J by 4 bases, with 10 bases between. This CDR3 is built from 13 residues. The CDR3: CASSFLAIYEQYF. The CDR3 bases are TGCGCCAGCAGCTTCTTGGCCATTTACGAGCAGTACTTC.

This clonotype was observed many times. The V and J genes are TRBV5-4 and TRBJ2-6; maybe TRBD2 (5 bases). This CDR3 contains 16 residues. Trimming took 0 bases from V and 0 from J, leaving 7 bases between them. CDR1 and CDR2 from the germline V gene are SGHNT and YYREEE (reference sequence). The CDR3 DNA is TGTGCCAGCAGCTTGGACGGGAACTCTGGGGCCAACGTCCTGACTTTC. It specifies CASSLDGNSGANVLTF.

V is TRBV6-5 and J is TRBJ2-1; perhaps TRBD2 as D (5 bases). The V end lost 0 bases, the J end lost 3 bases, and 15 bases lay between the germline ends. Germline lookup yields CDR1 MNHEY and CDR2 SVGAGI. The CDR3 sequence is 17 residues long. The CDR3: CASSYSFLGRGYNEQFF. The CDR3 bases are TGTGCCAGCAGTTACTCGTTCCTAGGTCGGGGCTACAATGAGCAGTTCTTC.

This clonotype was picked up many times. The chain has TRBV14 and TRBJ2-5; the D gene could be TRBD1 or TRBD2 (5 bases each). CDR3 length equals 14 residues. V was trimmed by 0 bases and J by 6 bases, leaving 11 bases between them. In germline, CDR1 is SGHDN, CDR2 FVKESK. CDR3 nucleotide sequence: TGTGCCAGCAGCCAAGATTGGGACCCGCAGACCCAGTACTTC. It encodes CASSQDWDPQTQYF.

Worth noting for this clonotype: A read error may account for a junction end that differs from germline. This chain links TRBV27 with TRBJ2-7; 8 nucleotides align to TRBD1. Per germline, CDR1 MNHEY and CDR2 SMNVEV (reference sequence). The CDR3 totals 13 residues. CDR3 nucleotides: TGTGCCGGCAGTTTAACAGGGGGCTACGAGCAGTACTTC. Protein: CAGSLTGGYEQYF.

As concerns this clonotype: This could be a read error, since a much larger clone is one nucleotide away. The J gene is TRBJ2-7, the V gene TRBV14; D unclear. This CDR3 has 14 residues. Germline CDR1 is SGHDN and CDR2 is FVKESK. The CDR3 nucleotides read TGTGCCAGCGGCCAAGGAACGACCTCCTACGAGCAGTACTTC. It specifies CASGQGTTSYEQYF.

This clonotype was recorded many times. This chain uses TRBV29-1 with TRBJ2-5; maybe TRBD1 (6 bases). The CDR3 runs to 13 residues. Germline V gene lookup returns CDR1 SQVTM and CDR2 ANQGSEA. V shed 6 bases and J shed 0 bases, with 11 bases lying between them. DNA for the CDR3: TGCAGCGTAATCGGGACAAACCAAGAGACCCAGTACTTC. Its protein product is CSVIGTNQETQYF. Full variable domain (rest looked up from reference TRBV29-1 and TRBJ2-5): SAVISQKPSRDICQRGTSLTIQCQVDSQVTMMFWYRQQPGQSLTLIATANQGSEATYESGFVIDKFPISRPNLTFSTLTVSNMSPEDSSIYLCSVIGTNQETQYFGPGTRLLVL.

This clonotype occurred many times. This chain joins TRBV5-1 and TRBJ2-7; 9 bases agree with TRBD1. This CDR3 contains 14 residues. Germline assignment: CDR1 SGHRS and CDR2 YFSETQ. V shed 5 bases, J shed 2 bases, and the junction held 5 bases outside the gene matches. The CDR3 reads CASRQGTGTYEQYF. For the CDR3, the DNA is TGCGCCAGCAGACAAGGGACAGGGACCTACGAGCAGTACTTC.